This TCR beta chain was obtained from a study of blood T cell repertoires in COVID-19. Study-wide context: Whether acute or convalescent, the COVID-19 samples came from the United States, Italy and Spain. The cDNA or gDNA used as material had been derived from T cells, B-cell-depleted T cells, or PBMCs.

Original processing methods: Counts of nucleated cells, estimated from reference gene primer amplification, were obtained. Some clones are missing from TCRdb's copy, which holds only in-frame ones; the method was immunoSEQ multiplex PCR. From that table come the V and J calls and clone size; the DNA was used to work out D and trimming. The sample contains a few hundred thousand clones, roughly nine tenths of which appear only once. The J segment lost 4 bases and the V segment lost 5 bases, leaving 7 bases of the junction unmatched. Germline values: CDR1 LNHDA, CDR2 SQIVND (reference sequence). The CDR3 runs to 14 residues.

The rearrangement uses TRBV19 and TRBJ2-7; 8 positions agree with TRBD1. The receptor was isolated from a woman in her sixties who had recovered from COVID-19. Specimen: PBMCs or T cells enriched from blood (not recorded which). CDR3 in DNA: TGTGCCAGTAGTGTGACAGGGGTGCCTTACGAGCAGTACTTC. Translated, it gives CASSVTGVPYEQYF.